These T cell receptor beta chains were read from a single sample in a study of shared clonotypes between healthy human individuals. Sequencing was performed with immunoSEQ multiplex PCR; in TCRdb, only in-frame clones are kept and a portion is missing. The repertoire holds more than 550,000 clones, 72% seen once, with less than 2% in the top ten. Sequencing input: memory CD4+ T cells sorted from blood. The source of these receptors is a woman aged 30 to 39 in good health. Each CDR3 is given without its conserved first and last residue.

V gene: TRBV19; CDR3 length: 12; J gene: TRBJ1-2; CDR3 protein: ASFPRGQFYGYT
V gene: TRBV6-1; CDR3 length: 13; J gene: TRBJ2-7; CDR3 protein: ASSDKGRFGDLQY
V gene: TRBV4-1; CDR3 length: 13; J gene: TRBJ1-4; CDR3 protein: ASSQPRTESKKLF
V gene: TRBV19; CDR3 length: 14; J gene: TRBJ2-4; CDR3 protein: ASSTRQVLAKNIQY
V gene: TRBV20-1; CDR3 length: 8; J gene: TRBJ2-7; CDR3 protein: SALFHEQY
V gene: TRBV19; CDR3 length: 14; J gene: TRBJ1-5; CDR3 protein: ATKGGGTNSNQPQH
V gene: TRBV28; CDR3 length: 12; J gene: TRBJ1-2; CDR3 protein: ASSSGGLGYGYT
V gene: TRBV4-1; CDR3 length: 13; J gene: TRBJ2-5; CDR3 protein: ASSLRAGAKETQY
V gene: TRBV11-3; CDR3 length: 14; J gene: TRBJ2-5; CDR3 protein: ASSPGLAGIQETQY
V gene: TRBV28; CDR3 length: 14; J gene: TRBJ2-1; CDR3 protein: ASSASGQGIYNEQF
V gene: TRBV11-2; CDR3 length: 10; J gene: TRBJ1-2; CDR3 protein: ASSLDGHGYT
V gene: TRBV5-6; CDR3 length: 12; J gene: TRBJ1-1; CDR3 protein: ASSPGGARTEAF